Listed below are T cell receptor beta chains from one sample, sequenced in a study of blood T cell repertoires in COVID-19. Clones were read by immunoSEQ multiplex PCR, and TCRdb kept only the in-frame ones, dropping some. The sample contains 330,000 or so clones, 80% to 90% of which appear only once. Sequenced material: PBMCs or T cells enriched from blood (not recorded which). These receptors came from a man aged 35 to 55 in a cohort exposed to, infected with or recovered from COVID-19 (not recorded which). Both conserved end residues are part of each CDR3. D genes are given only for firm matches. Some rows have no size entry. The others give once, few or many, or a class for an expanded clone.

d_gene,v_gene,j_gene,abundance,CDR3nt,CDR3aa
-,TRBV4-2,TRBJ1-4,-,TGTGCCAGCAGCCAAGATCGTGGGGGGGATAATGAAAAACTGTTTTTT,CASSQDRGGDNEKLFF
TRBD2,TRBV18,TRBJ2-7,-,TGTGCCAGCTCACCACCACTATGGGAGGGAGGCTACGAGCAGTACTTC,CASSPPLWEGGYEQYF
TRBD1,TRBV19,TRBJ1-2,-,TGTGCCAGTACAAGCCCACGACAGGGCCGGTATGGCTACACCTTC,CASTSPRQGRYGYTF
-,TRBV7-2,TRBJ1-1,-,TGTGCCAGCAGCTTATTCTCGCCAGGAAACACTGAAGCTTTCTTT,CASSLFSPGNTEAFF
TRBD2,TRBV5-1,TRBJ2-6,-,TGCGCCAGCAGCTTCGCGGGGGTCTCTGGGGCCAACGTCCTGACTTTC,CASSFAGVSGANVLTF
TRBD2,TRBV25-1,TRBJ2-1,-,TGTGCCAGCAGTGAATGGACTAGCGTGGACAATGAGCAGTTCTTC,CASSEWTSVDNEQFF
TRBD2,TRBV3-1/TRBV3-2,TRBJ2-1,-,TGTGCCAGCAAGAGGTCGGGGGGAAATGAGCAGTTCTTC,CASKRSGGNEQFF
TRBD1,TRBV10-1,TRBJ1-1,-,TGCGCCAGCAGTGATATTCGGACAGGGGGCCTTGGGGGGACTGAAGCTTTCTTT,CASSDIRTGGLGGTEAFF
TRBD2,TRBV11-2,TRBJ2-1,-,TGTGCCAGCAGCTCGGAGGGACTAGCGGGGAGATATGAGCAGTTCTTC,CASSSEGLAGRYEQFF
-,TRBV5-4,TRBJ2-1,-,TGTGCCAGCAGCTTGGGAGTTACCGGTGAGCAGTTCTTC,CASSLGVTGEQFF
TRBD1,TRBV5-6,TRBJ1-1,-,TGTGCCAGCAGCCTAACGACAGGGACTGAAGCTTTCTTT,CASSLTTGTEAFF
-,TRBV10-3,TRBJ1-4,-,TGTGCCACGGCCCAGGGCACTAATGAAAAACTGTTTTTT,CATAQGTNEKLFF
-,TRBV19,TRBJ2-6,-,TGTGCAAGCGGGGGTAGTTTGGGACAGGGAGCTGGGGCCAACGTCCTGACTTTC,CASGGSLGQGAGANVLTF
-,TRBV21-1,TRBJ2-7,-,TGTGCCAGCAGCCAAAAAAAAGGGTACCGGGACAGGGAGTACGAGCAGTACTTC,CASSQKKGYRDREYEQYF
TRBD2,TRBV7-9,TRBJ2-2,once,TGTGCCAGCAGCTTACCGACTAGCGGGAGCGGCACCGGGGAGCTGTTTTTT,CASSLPTSGSGTGELFF
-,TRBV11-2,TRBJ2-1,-,TGTGCCAGCAGCCCGAGTTGGGCAGGAAACAATGAGCAGTTCTTC,CASSPSWAGNNEQFF
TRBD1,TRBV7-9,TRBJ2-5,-,TGTGCCAGCAGCCGACAGGGAAGGGAGACCCAGTACTTC,CASSRQGRETQYF
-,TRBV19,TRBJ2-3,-,TGTGCCAGTAGTCTCCTTTTCGATACGCAGTATTTT,CASSLLFDTQYF
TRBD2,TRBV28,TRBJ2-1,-,TGTGCCAGCACCGCTAGTGGGCTAGCGGGAGGGAAAAATGAGCAGTTCTTC,CASTASGLAGGKNEQFF
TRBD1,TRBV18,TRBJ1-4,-,TGTGCCAGCTCACCCTACGTAGGGACAGAGAATGAAAAACTGTTTTTT,CASSPYVGTENEKLFF
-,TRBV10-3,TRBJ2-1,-,TGTGCCATCAGAGCCGGGTCAGAAAATGAGCAGTTCTTC,CAIRAGSENEQFF
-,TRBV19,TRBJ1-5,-,TGTGCCACTAAACTCGGGGGGGATCAGCCCCAGCATTTT,CATKLGGDQPQHF
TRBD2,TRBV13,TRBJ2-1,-,TGTGCCAGCAGCTTAGGGAATGGGCTAGCGGGGCTCGAGCACTACAATGAGCAGTTCTTC,CASSLGNGLAGLEHYNEQFF
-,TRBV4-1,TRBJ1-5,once,TGCGCCAGCAGCCAAGAGCAGGGAAATCAGCCCCAGCATTTT,CASSQEQGNQPQHF
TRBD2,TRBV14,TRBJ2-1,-,TGTGCCAGCAGCCCACCGGGACTAGCGGGAGTAAGTGAGCAGTTCTTC,CASSPPGLAGVSEQFF
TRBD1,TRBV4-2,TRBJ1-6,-,TGTGCCAGCAGCCCCGGGACAGGGAACCGCTATAATTCACCCCTCCACTTT,CASSPGTGNRYNSPLHF
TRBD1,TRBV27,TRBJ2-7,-,TGTGCCAGCAGTGGAGCCGGGACAGGGGGCCACGAGCAGTACTTC,CASSGAGTGGHEQYF
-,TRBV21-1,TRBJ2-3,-,TGTGCCAGCAGCGCGCGACTAGCGGGTTGCACAGATACGCAGTATTTT,CASSARLAGCTDTQYF
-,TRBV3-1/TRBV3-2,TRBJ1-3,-,TGTGCCAGCAGCCAAGGTTTCACGAGCTCTGGAAACACCATATATTTT,CASSQGFTSSGNTIYF
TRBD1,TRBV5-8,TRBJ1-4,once,TGTGCCAGCAGCCCGAGACTTGGGACAGGGACGGAAAAACTGTTTTTT,CASSPRLGTGTEKLFF
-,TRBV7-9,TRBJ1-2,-,TGTGCCAGCAGCTACGGGGGGGATGGCTACACCTTC,CASSYGGDGYTF
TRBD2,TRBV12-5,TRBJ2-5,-,TGTGCTAGTGGTTTGAGTCTAGCGGGAGCGGCCCAGTACTTC,CASGLSLAGAAQYF
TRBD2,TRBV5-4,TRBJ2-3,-,TGTGCCAGCAGCTTGGGGGCGGGAGGGCCCACAGATACGCAGTATTTT,CASSLGAGGPTDTQYF
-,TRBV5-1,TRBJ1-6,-,TGCGCCAGCAGCTTGGGAACAGGGAAAGGTTCACCCCTCCACTTT,CASSLGTGKGSPLHF
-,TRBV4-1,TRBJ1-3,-,TGCGCCAGCCAACGCTCGGGTAACTCTGGAAACACCATATATTTT,CASQRSGNSGNTIYF
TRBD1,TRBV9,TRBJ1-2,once,TGTGCCAGCAGCGTAGTTCCATCATCGGGACAGTTCTTTTATGGCTACACCTTC,CASSVVPSSGQFFYGYTF
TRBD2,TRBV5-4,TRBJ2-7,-,TGTGCCAGCAGCTTGGGGACTAGCGGACCCTACGAGCAGTACTTC,CASSLGTSGPYEQYF
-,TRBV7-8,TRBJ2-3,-,TGTGCCAGCAGCTTGGGGCAGACCTTCAGCACAGATACGCAGTATTTT,CASSLGQTFSTDTQYF
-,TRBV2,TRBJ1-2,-,TGTGCCAGCAGTGAACTGGGGGGAGGCTACACCTTC,CASSELGGGYTF
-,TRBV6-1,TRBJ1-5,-,TGTGCCAGCAGTGAAGCCCATGGACTCCTATCGTCCCAGCATTTT,CASSEAHGLLSSQHF
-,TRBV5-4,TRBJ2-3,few,TGTGCCAGCAGCTTGAGCGGCGAACTAGGAAGCACAGATACGCAGTATTTT,CASSLSGELGSTDTQYF
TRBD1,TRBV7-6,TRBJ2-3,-,TGTGCCAGCAGCTTAGCCCCAGGGGGCGCTGGGACAGATACGCAGTATTTT,CASSLAPGGAGTDTQYF
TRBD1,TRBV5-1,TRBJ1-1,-,TGCGCCAGCAGCTTGGAGGACAGGGGGTATGCTGAAGCTTTCTTT,CASSLEDRGYAEAFF
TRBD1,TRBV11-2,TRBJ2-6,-,TGTGCCACCCCAGGGGGTTCTGGGGCCAACGTCCTGACTTTC,CATPGGSGANVLTF
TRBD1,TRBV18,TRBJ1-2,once,TGTGCCAGCTCACCCGGGACAGAAGGCTATGGCTACACCTTC,CASSPGTEGYGYTF